This T cell receptor (beta chain) was identified in a study of identical twins. Each CDR3 protein is one row after TCRdb ran MiXCR on the 5' RACE reads. The data hold under 900,000 distinct CDR3 sequences, with roughly 20% observed a single time. The data also belong to a second study, concerning T cells expressing NK-cell markers. From that second work: There were seven HCMV-seropositive donors and one seronegative donor among the eight sequenced. The use of an anti-gamma-delta TCR antibody, which was added in several experiments, restricted sorting to T cells expressing alpha-beta TCR.

The receptor's source is a woman between 18 and 29 years old in good health. Sequencing used PBMCs.

The CDR3, as DNA: TGCAGTGCTGGGGGGGTAACTAGCAATCAGCCCCAGCATTTT. This sequence encodes CSAGGVTSNQPQHF. This sequence joins TRBV20-1 and TRBJ1-5; tentative D call: TRBD1 (5 bases). This CDR3 is built from 14 residues. Trimming left V 5 bases short and J 0 bases short, with 11 bases between. Germline CDR1 is DFQATT and CDR2 is SNEGSKA (reference sequence).